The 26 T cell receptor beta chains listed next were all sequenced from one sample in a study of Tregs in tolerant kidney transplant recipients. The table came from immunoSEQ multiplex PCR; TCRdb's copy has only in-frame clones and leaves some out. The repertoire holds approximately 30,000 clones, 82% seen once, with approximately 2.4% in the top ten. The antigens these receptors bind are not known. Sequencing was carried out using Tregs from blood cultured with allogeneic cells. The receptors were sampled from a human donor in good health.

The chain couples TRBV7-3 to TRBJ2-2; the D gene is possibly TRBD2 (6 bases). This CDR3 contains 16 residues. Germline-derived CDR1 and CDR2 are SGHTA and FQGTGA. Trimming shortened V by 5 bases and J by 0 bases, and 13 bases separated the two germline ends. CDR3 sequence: CASSVGPSANTGELFF. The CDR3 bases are TGTGCCAGCAGCGTAGGGCCTAGCGCGAACACCGGGGAGCTGTTTTTT.

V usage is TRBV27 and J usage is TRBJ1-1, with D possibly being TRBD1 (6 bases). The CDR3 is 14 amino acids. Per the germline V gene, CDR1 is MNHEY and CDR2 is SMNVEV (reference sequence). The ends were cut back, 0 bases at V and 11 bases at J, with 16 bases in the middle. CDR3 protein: CASSLSLLGAEAFF. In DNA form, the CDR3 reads TGTGCCAGCAGTTTATCCCTTTTGGGGGCGGAGGCTTTCTTT.

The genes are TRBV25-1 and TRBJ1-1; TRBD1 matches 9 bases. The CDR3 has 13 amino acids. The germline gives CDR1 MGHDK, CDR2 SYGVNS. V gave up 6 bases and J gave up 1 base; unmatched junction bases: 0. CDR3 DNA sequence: TGTGCCAGCAGGGGACAGGGGAACACTGAAGCTTTCTTT. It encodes CASRGQGNTEAFF. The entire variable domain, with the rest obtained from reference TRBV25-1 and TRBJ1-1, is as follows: EADIYQTPRYLVIGTGKKITLECSQTMGHDKMYWYQQDPGMELHLIHYSYGVNSTEKGDLSSESTVSRIRTEHFPLTLESARPSHTSQYLCASRGQGNTEAFFGQGTRLTVV.

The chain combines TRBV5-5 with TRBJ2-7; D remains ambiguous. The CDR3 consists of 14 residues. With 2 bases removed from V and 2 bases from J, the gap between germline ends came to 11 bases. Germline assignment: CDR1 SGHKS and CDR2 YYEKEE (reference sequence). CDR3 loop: CASSLGSRTYEQYF. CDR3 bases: TGTGCCAGCAGCTTAGGTTCCAGGACCTACGAGCAGTACTTC.

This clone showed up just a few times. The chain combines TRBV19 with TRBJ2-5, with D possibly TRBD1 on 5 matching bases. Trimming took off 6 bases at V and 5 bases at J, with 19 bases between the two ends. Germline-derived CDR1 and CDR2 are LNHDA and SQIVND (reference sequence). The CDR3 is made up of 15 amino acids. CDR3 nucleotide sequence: TGTGCCAGTAGCATCATTAAGGGGTTTGGGGAGACCCAGTACTTC. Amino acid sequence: CASSIIKGFGETQYF.

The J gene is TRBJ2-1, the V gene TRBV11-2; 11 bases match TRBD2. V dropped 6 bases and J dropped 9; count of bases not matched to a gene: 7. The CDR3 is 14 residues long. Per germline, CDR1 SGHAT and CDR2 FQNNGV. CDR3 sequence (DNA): TGTGCCAGCAGGACTAGCGGGAAGAACGGTGAGCAGTTCTTC. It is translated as CASRTSGKNGEQFF. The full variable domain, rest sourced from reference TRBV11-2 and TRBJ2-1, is EAGVAQSPRYKIIEKRQSVAFWCNPISGHATLYWYQQILGQGPKLLIQFQNNGVVDDSQLPKDRFSAERLKGVDSTLKIQPAKLEDSAVYLCASRTSGKNGEQFFGPGTRLTVL.

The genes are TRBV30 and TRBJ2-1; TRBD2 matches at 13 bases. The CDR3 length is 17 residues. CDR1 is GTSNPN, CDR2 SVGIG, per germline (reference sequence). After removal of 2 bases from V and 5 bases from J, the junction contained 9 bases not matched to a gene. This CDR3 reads CAWSKGLAGPPHNEQFF. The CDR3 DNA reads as TGTGCCTGGAGTAAGGGACTAGCGGGACCCCCCCACAATGAGCAGTTCTTC.

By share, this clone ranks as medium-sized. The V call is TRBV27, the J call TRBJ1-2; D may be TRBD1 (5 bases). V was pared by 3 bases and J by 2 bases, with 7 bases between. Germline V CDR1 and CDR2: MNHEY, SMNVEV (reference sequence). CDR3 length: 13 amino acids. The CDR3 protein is CASSLGRNYGYTF. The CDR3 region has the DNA TGTGCCAGCAGTTTGGGACGGAACTATGGCTACACCTTC.

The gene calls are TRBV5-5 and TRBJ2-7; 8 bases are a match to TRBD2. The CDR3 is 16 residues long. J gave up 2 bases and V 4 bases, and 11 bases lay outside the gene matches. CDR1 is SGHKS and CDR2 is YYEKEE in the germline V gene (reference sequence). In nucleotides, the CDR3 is TGTGCCAGCAGCCTAGGACTAGCCGGAGCAGCCTACGAGCAGTACTTC. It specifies CASSLGLAGAAYEQYF.

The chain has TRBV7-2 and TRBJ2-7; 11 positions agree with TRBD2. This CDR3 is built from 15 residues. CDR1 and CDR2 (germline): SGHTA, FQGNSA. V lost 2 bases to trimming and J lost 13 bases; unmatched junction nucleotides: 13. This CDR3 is CASSLSELAGGLIYF. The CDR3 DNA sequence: TGTGCCAGCAGCTTATCGGAATTAGCGGGAGGGCTAATCTACTTC.

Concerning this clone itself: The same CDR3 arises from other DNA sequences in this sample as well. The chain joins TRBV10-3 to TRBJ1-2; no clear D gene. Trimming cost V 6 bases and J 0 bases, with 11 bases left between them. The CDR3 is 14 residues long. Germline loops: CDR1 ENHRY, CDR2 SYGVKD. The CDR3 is CAISPGRSNYGYTF. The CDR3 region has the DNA TGTGCCATCAGCCCGGGTCGGTCTAACTATGGCTACACCTTC.

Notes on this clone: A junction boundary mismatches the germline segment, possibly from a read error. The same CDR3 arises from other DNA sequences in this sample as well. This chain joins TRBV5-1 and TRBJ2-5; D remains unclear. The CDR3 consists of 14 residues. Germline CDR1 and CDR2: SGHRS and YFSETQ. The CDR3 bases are TGTGCCAGCAGCTTGCAGCCCCACCAAGAGACCCAGTACTTC. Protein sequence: CASSLQPHQETQYF.

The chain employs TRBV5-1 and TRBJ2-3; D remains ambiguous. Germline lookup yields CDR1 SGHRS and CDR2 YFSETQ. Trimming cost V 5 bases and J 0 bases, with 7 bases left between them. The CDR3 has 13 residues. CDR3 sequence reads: CASRPGSTDTQYF. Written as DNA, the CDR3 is TGCGCCAGCAGGCCCGGCAGCACAGATACGCAGTATTTT.

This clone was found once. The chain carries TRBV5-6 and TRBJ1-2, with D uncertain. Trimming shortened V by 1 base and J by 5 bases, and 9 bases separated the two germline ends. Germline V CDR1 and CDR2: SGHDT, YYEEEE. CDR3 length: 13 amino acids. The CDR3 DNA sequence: TGTGCCAGCAGCTTGCGCAGGTTGTATGGCTACACCTTC. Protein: CASSLRRLYGYTF.

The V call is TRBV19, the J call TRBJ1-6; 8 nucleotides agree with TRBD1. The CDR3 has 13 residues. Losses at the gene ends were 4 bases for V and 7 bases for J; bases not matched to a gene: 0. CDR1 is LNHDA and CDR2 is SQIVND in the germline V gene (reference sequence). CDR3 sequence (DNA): TGTGCCAGTAGTACAGGGGGCAATTCACCCCTCCACTTT. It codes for CASSTGGNSPLHF.

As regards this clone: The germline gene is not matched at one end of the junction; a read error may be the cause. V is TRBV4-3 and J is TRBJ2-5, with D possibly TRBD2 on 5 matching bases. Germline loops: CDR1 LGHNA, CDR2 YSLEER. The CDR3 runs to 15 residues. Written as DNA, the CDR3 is TGCGCCAACAGCCAAGGGCGAGGGCCGGGAGAGACCCAGTACTTC. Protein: CANSQGRGPGETQYF.

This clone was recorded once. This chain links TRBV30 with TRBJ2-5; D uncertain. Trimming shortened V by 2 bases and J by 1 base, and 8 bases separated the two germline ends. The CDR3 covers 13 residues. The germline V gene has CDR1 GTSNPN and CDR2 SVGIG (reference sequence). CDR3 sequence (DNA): TGTGCCTGGAGTTTGAGCGTCCAAGAGACCCAGTACTTC. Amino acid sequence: CAWSLSVQETQYF.

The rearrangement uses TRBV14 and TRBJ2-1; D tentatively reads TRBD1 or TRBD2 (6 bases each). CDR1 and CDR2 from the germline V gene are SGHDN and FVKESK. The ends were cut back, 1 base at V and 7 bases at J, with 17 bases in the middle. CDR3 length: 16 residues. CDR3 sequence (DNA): TGTGCCAGCAGCCAAGCCACCCTAGGGGGGTGGAATGAGCAGTTCTTC. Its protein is CASSQATLGGWNEQFF.

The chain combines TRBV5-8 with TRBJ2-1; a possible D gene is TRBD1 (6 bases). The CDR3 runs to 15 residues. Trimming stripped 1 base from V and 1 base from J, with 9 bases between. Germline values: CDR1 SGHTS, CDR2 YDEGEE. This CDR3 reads CASSLLGGSYNEQFF. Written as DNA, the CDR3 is TGTGCCAGCAGCTTGTTAGGGGGATCCTACAATGAGCAGTTCTTC.

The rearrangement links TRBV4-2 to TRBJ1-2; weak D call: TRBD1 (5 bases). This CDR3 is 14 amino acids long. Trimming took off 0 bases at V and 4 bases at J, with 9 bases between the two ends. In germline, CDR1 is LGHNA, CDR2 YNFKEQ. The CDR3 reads CASSQDAQGYGYTF. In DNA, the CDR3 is TGTGCCAGCAGCCAAGATGCCCAGGGCTATGGCTACACCTTC.

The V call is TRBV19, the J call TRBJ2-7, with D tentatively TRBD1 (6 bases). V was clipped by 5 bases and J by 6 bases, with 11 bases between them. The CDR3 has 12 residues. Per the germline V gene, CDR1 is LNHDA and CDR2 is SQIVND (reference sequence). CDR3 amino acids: CASSDLRGEQYF. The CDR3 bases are TGTGCCAGTAGTGATCTCAGGGGCGAGCAGTACTTC.

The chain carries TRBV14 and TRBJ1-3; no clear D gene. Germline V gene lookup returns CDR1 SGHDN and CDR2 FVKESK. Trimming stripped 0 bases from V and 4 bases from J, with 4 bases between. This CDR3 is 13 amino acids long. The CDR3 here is CASSQDRGNTIYF. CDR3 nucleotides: TGTGCCAGCAGCCAAGACAGGGGAAACACCATATATTTT.

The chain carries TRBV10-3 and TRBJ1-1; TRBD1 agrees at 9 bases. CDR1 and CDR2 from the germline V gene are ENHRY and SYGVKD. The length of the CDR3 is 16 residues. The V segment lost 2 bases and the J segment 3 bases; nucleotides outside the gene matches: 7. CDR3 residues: CAISENRGLEYTEAFF. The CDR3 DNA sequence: TGTGCCATCAGTGAGAACAGGGGGCTGGAGTACACTGAAGCTTTCTTT.

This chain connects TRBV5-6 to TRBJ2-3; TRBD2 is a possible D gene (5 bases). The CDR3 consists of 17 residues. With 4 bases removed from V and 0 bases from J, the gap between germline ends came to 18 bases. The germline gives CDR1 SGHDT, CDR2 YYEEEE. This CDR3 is CASSPLGFGDSTDTQYF. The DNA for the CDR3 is TGTGCCAGCAGCCCCCTGGGGTTCGGGGATAGCACAGATACGCAGTATTTT.

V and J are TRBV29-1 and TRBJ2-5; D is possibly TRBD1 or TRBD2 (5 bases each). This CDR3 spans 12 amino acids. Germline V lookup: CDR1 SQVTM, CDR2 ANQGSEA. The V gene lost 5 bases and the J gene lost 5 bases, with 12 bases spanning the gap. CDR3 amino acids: CSVFEGRETQYF. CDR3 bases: TGCAGCGTTTTTGAGGGGCGTGAGACCCAGTACTTC.

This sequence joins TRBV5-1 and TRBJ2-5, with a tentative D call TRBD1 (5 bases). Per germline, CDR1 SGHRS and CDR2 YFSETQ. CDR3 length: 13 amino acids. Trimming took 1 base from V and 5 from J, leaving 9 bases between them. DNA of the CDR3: TGCGCCAGCAGCTTGCAGGGTGGGGAGACCCAGTACTTC. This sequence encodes CASSLQGGETQYF.